This TCR beta chain is from a study of T cells in tuberculosis. Measured with immunoSEQ multiplex PCR; TCRdb has only the in-frame clones, and not every one. The profile shows tens of thousands of clones, about 92% of them singletons. V shed 4 bases and J 2 bases; nucleotides not matched to a gene: 4. This CDR3 is built from 14 residues. Germline values: CDR1 LNHDA, CDR2 SQIVND (reference sequence). The sample's time point: new active TB diagnosis, blood taken before or within 7 days of starting treatment. Sequencing was performed on PBMCs, taken at tuberculosis diagnosis. The chain combines TRBV19 with TRBJ1-2; 7 nucleotides match TRBD1. This clonotype was obtained from an adult with tuberculosis. Some clones in this sample may be carry-over from other donors' samples. The CDR3 loop is CASSKVRGNYGYTF. In DNA form, the CDR3 reads TGTGCCAGTAGTAAAGTCAGGGGGAACTATGGCTACACCTTC.